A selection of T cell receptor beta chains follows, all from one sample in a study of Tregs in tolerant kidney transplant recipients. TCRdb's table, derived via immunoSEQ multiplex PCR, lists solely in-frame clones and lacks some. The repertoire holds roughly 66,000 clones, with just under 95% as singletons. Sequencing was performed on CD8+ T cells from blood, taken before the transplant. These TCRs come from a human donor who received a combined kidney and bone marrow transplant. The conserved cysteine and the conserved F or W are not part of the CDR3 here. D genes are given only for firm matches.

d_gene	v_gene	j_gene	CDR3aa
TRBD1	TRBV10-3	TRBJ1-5	AIRDREAQPQH
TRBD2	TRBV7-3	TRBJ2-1	ASSPGGSMEDEQF
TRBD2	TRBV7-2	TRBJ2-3	ASSLEAGGPVDTQY
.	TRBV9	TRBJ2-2	ASSVSGELF
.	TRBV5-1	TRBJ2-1	ASSLTANEQF
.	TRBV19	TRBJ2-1	ASSIWDSNEQF
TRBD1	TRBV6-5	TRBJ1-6	ASSGGGYNSPLH
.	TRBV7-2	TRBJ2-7	ASTNRVYEQY
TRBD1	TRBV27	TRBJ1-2	ASSLGYTTGGADYGYT
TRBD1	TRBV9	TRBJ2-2	ASSPYSGTGSAGELF
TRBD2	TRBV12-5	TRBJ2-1	ASGLEILAGAFLNEQF
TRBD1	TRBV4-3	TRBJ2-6	ASSQDRSSGANVLT
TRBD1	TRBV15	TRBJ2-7	ATSTRTGPDYEQY
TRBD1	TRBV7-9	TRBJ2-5	ASSGRTGYTQY
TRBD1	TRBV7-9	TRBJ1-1	ASSYGQGSEAF
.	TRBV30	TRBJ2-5	ACWRGGYEETQY
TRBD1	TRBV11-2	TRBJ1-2	ASSLDPGTGLYYGYT
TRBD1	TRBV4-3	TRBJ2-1	ASSTRQGGEQF
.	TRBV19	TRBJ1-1	ASSSRGYLNTEAF
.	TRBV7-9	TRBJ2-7	ASSLGGVEQY
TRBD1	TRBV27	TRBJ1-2	ASSLWTGTNYGYT
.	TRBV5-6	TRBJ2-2	ASSLGPGELF
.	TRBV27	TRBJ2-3	ASSPDRSTDTQY
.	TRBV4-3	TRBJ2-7	ASSQDVGDSYEQY
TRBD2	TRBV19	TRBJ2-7	ASSIGLAAYEQY
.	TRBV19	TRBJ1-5	ASTSQGGQPQH
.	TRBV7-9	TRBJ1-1	ASSPPSGGGYTEAF
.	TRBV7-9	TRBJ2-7	ASSPPVGTYEQY
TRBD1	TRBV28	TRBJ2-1	ASSNTGGSYNEQF
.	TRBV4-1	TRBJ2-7	ASSTVGAGDYEQY
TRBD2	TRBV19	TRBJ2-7	ASNPGLAVSYEQY
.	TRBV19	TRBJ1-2	ASSMPGDGYT
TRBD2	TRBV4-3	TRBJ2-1	ASSQDLERGGHDEQF
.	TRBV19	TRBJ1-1	ASSITQNLNTEAF
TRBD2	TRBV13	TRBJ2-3	ASSYHLGLASTDTQY
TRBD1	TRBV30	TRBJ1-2	AWSAGTGEHYGYT
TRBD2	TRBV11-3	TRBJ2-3	ASSLRLAGVTDTQY
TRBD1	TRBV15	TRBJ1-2	ATSTSRDRVFGYT
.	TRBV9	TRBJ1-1	ASSPPTAPEAF
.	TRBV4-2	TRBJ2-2	ASSQEVVGGIMTGELF
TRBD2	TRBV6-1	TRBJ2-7	ASSEDAGGPYEQY
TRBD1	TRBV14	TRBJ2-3	ASSHRQGGTDTQY
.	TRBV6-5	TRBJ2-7	ASSYSQGTYEQY
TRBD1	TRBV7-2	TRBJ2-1	ASSWTGYNEQF
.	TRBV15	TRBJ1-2	ATSSGGFYGYT
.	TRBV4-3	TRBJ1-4	ASSPRPGINEKLF
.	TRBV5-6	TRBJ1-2	ASSPGGGGYT
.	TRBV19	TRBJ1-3	ASRGGTGNTIY
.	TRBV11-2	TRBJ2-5	ASSLVDSPGETQY
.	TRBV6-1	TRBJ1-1	ASSEALSAVEEAF
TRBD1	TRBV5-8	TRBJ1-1	ASSPDRAYTEAF
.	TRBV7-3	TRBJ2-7	ASSLTGGAGEQY
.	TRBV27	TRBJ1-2	ASSPLPPGSRGYT